These 9 T cell receptor beta chains originate from one sample sequenced in a study of vaccination effects on CD4 cells after COVID-19. Their antigens remain unidentified. Clones were read by immunoSEQ multiplex PCR, and TCRdb kept only the in-frame ones, dropping some. The table includes 50,000 to 80,000 clones, around 80% detected once. Once cultured for around 11 days, the cells underwent separation to obtain CD4+ T cells. As their vaccination, participants received two doses of either BNT162b2 or mRNA-1273. Sequencing was performed on CD4+ T cells from PBMCs cultured without peptide, taken after COVID-19 vaccination. The receptors come from a human donor who received a COVID-19 vaccine.

The genes are TRBV18 and TRBJ1-4, with 8 bases that match TRBD1. The germline CDR1 and CDR2 sequences are KGHSH and LQKENI. The CDR3 consists of 15 residues. The ends lost 3 bases at V and 4 bases at J; junction bases unmatched: 4. The CDR3 sequence: CASSPRTGSNEKLFF. Here the CDR3 DNA reads TGTGCCAGCTCACCCCGGACAGGGAGTAATGAAAAACTGTTTTTT.

The CDR3 DNA reads TGTGCCACCAGTGATGCGGGGGGTCAAGAGACCCAGTACTTC. Amino acid sequence: CATSDAGGQETQYF. The genes are TRBV24-1 and TRBJ2-5; TRBD2 agrees at 8 bases. The CDR3 runs 14 residues. J lost 2 bases, V lost 3 bases, and 1 base had no gene match. Germline V gene data show CDR1 as KGHDR and CDR2 as SFDVKD.

This clone came up once. V gene TRBV21-1 combines with J gene TRBJ2-7. TRBV21-1 is deemed a pseudogene. The CDR3 spans 17 residues. CDR3 coding DNA: TGTGCCAGCAGCACCACAGTGACCAGGATTGGAGCCTACGAGCAGTACGTC. Its translation is CASSTTVTRIGAYEQYV.

CDR3 sequence reads: CASRQMNTEAFF. Here the CDR3 DNA reads TGTGCCAGTAGACAGATGAACACTGAAGCTTTCTTT. The chain uses TRBV12-3 or TRBV12-4 and TRBJ1-1; weak D call: TRBD1 (5 bases). CDR3 length equals 12 residues. Trimming took 9 bases from V and 0 from J, leaving 8 bases between them.

The chain joins TRBV6-5 to TRBJ1-2; D is perhaps TRBD1 (5 bases). The CDR3 spans 15 residues. The germline gives CDR1 MNHEY, CDR2 SVGAGI. V was trimmed by 4 bases and J by 0 bases, leaving 12 bases between them. The chain's CDR3 is CASSFTGSTNYGYTF. The CDR3 DNA follows: TGTGCCAGCAGTTTCACAGGTAGTACTAACTATGGCTACACCTTC.

The J gene is TRBJ1-4, the V gene TRBV27, with D tentatively TRBD1 (5 bases). V lost 0 bases to trimming and J lost 10 bases, with 21 bases between them. Germline V CDR1 and CDR2: MNHEY, SMNVEV (reference sequence). The CDR3 is made up of 17 amino acids. For the CDR3, the DNA is TGTGCCAGCAGTTTATCGCTAATAACGACGGGGGACGGAAAACTGTTTTTT. Residues: CASSLSLITTGDGKLFF.

This sequence joins TRBV27 and TRBJ1-6; D is uncertain. CDR3 length: 15 residues. CDR1 is MNHEY and CDR2 is SMNVEV in the germline V gene (reference sequence). V was clipped by 2 bases and J by 0 bases, with 5 bases between them. CDR3 DNA sequence: TGTGCCAGCAGTTTAGGGCCCTCCTATAATTCACCCCTCCACTTT. The encoded protein is CASSLGPSYNSPLHF.

This clone occurred once. The chain uses TRBV6-5 and TRBJ1-4; D is perhaps TRBD1 (6 bases). The germline V and J ends were trimmed by 3 bases and 4 bases, with 15 bases remaining between them. CDR3 size: 16 residues. Germline lookup yields CDR1 MNHEY and CDR2 SVGAGI. Here the CDR3 reads CASSYAWGHNNEKLFF. In DNA form, the CDR3 reads TGTGCCAGCAGTTATGCATGGGGACACAATAATGAAAAACTGTTTTTT.

This rearrangement joins TRBV3-1 (or the pseudogene TRBV3-2) to TRBJ2-3; no firm D call. The CDR3 totals 13 residues. V lost 5 bases and J lost 5, with 11 bases in between. CDR1 LGHDT and CDR2 YNNKEL come from the germline V gene (reference sequence). DNA for the CDR3: TGTGCCAGCAGCGTCGGACGGATAGATACGCAGTATTTT. It translates to CASSVGRIDTQYF.